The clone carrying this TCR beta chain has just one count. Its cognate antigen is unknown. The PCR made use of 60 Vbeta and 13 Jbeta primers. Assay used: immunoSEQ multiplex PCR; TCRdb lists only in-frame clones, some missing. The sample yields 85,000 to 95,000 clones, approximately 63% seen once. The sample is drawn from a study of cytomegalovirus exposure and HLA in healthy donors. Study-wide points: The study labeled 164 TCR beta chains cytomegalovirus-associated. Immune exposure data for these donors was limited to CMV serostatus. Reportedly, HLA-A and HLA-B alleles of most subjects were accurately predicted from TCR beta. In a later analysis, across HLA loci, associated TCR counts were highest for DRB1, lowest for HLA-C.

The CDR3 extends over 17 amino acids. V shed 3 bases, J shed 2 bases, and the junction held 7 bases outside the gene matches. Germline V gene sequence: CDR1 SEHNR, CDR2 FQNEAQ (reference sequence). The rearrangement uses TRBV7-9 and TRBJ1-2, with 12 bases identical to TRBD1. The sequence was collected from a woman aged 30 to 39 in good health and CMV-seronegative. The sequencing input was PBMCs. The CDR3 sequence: CASSLGTGGAGNYGYTF. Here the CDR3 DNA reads TGTGCCAGCAGCTTGGGGACAGGGGGCGCTGGGAACTATGGCTACACCTTC.